What follows describes a single T cell receptor beta chain. Which cohort a participant joined came from the clinical history participants gave. Trimming cost V 0 bases and J 6 bases, with 5 bases left between them. There are 11 residues in the CDR3. The germline V gene has CDR1 DFQATT and CDR2 SNEGSKA (reference sequence). These data come from a study of blood T cell repertoires in COVID-19. For the study at large: Acute and convalescent COVID-19 samples came from the United States, Italy and Spain. In each case, the material was cDNA or gDNA derived from T cells, B-cell-depleted T cells, or PBMCs.

Study processing details: Amplified reference gene primers provided the basis for estimating nucleated cell counts. Sequencing was performed with immunoSEQ multiplex PCR; in TCRdb, only in-frame clones are kept and a portion is missing. D and trimming were read from the DNA, whereas the V and J calls and clone size are those reported in that table. Of 200,000 to 300,000 clones listed, over 75% are singletons. The receptor was derived from a woman between 50 and 59 years old with acute COVID-19. Sequenced sample: PBMCs or T cells enriched from blood (not recorded which). The J gene is TRBJ1-2, the V gene TRBV20-1; D ambiguous. The CDR3 DNA reads as TGCAGTGCTAGAGACAATGATGGCTACACCTTC. Translation: CSARDNDGYTF.